The rows below give T cell receptor beta chains drawn from one sample of a study of CD8 T cells in Susac syndrome. TCRdb passed the immunoSEQ multiplex PCR reads through MiXCR, listing each CDR3 protein once. The sample lists approximately 190,000 distinct CDR3 sequences; 90% to 95% were seen once. Sequenced material: CD4+ T cells from PBMCs. These receptors all come from a human donor in good health. CDR3s include the opening cysteine and the closing phenylalanine or tryptophan. D genes are given only for firm matches. Size values are once, few and many counts, or a class for expanded clones, and some rows have none.

D gene: NA; V gene: TRBV20-1; J gene: TRBJ1-5; CDR3 length: 13; clone size: NA; CDR3 protein: CSARDRPGQPQHF; CDR3 DNA: TGCAGTGCTAGAGATCGCCCGGGGCAGCCCCAGCATTTT
D gene: NA; V gene: TRBV28; J gene: TRBJ2-1; CDR3 length: 13; clone size: NA; CDR3 protein: CASKDGLRSEQFF; CDR3 DNA: TGTGCCAGCAAGGACGGTCTAAGAAGCGAGCAGTTCTTC
D gene: NA; V gene: TRBV30; J gene: TRBJ2-3; CDR3 length: 17; clone size: NA; CDR3 protein: CAWSVSLSFGSTDTQYF; CDR3 DNA: TGTGCCTGGAGTGTAAGCCTTTCTTTTGGGAGCACAGATACGCAGTATTTT
D gene: NA; V gene: TRBV9; J gene: TRBJ2-3; CDR3 length: 15; clone size: NA; CDR3 protein: CASSVVSQSTDTQYF; CDR3 DNA: TGTGCCAGCAGCGTAGTGTCGCAGAGCACAGATACGCAGTATTTT
D gene: TRBD2; V gene: TRBV4-3; J gene: TRBJ2-2; CDR3 length: 17; clone size: NA; CDR3 protein: CASSRGRGGLNTGELFF; CDR3 DNA: TGCGCCAGCAGCCGGGGACGCGGGGGGCTCAACACCGGGGAGCTGTTTTTT
D gene: TRBD1; V gene: TRBV29-1; J gene: TRBJ1-3; CDR3 length: 14; clone size: NA; CDR3 protein: CSVSGGWGGNTIYF; CDR3 DNA: TGCAGCGTTTCAGGGGGCTGGGGAGGAAACACCATATATTTT
D gene: TRBD1; V gene: TRBV29-1; J gene: TRBJ2-7; CDR3 length: 15; clone size: once; CDR3 protein: CSVEDPLGGMYEQYF; CDR3 DNA: TGCAGCGTTGAAGATCCTCTAGGGGGCATGTACGAGCAGTACTTC
D gene: NA; V gene: TRBV29-1; J gene: TRBJ2-1; CDR3 length: 14; clone size: NA; CDR3 protein: CSSLQRGRANEQFF; CDR3 DNA: TGCAGCTCATTACAGAGGGGCAGGGCGAATGAGCAGTTCTTC
D gene: NA; V gene: TRBV13; J gene: TRBJ1-6; CDR3 length: 13; clone size: few; CDR3 protein: CASSLSRNSPLHF; CDR3 DNA: TGTGCCAGCAGCTTATCTAGGAATTCCCCCCTCCACTTT
D gene: NA; V gene: TRBV7-2; J gene: TRBJ2-1; CDR3 length: 13; clone size: NA; CDR3 protein: CASSLADLPVQFF; CDR3 DNA: TGTGCCAGCAGCTTAGCCGACTTGCCTGTGCAGTTCTTC
D gene: TRBD2; V gene: TRBV11-2; J gene: TRBJ2-4; CDR3 length: 16; clone size: NA; CDR3 protein: CASSVGLAGGLGIQYF; CDR3 DNA: TGTGCCAGCAGCGTGGGACTAGCGGGGGGGTTAGGCATTCAGTACTTC
D gene: TRBD1; V gene: TRBV5-6; J gene: TRBJ1-1; CDR3 length: 15; clone size: NA; CDR3 protein: CASSSRTGLNTEAFF; CDR3 DNA: TGTGCCAGCAGCTCCCGGACAGGGTTGAACACTGAAGCTTTCTTT
D gene: NA; V gene: TRBV7-2; J gene: TRBJ1-5; CDR3 length: 16; clone size: NA; CDR3 protein: CASSLFGAYSNQPQHF; CDR3 DNA: TGTGCCAGCAGCTTATTTGGAGCATATAGCAATCAGCCCCAGCATTTT
D gene: NA; V gene: TRBV5-1; J gene: TRBJ2-7; CDR3 length: 14; clone size: NA; CDR3 protein: CASSLGQYSYEQYF; CDR3 DNA: TGCGCCAGCAGCTTGGGACAGTACTCCTACGAGCAGTACTTC